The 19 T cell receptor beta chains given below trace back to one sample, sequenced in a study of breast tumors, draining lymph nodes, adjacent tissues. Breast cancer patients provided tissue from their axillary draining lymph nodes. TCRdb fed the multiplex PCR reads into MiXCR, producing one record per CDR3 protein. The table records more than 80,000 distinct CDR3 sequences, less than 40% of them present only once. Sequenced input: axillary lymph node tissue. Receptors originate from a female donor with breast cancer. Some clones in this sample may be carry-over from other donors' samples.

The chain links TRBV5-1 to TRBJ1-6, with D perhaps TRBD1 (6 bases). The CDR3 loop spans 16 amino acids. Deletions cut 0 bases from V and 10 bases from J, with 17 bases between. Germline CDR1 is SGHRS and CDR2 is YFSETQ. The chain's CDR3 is CASSLATGISYSPLHF. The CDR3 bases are TGCGCCAGCAGCTTGGCAACAGGGATTTCGTACTCACCCCTCCACTTT.

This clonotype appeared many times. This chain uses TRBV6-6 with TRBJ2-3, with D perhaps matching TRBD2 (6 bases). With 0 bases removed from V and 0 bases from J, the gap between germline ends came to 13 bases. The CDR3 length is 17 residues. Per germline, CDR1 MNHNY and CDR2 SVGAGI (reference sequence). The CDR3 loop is CASSYSRRGSSTDTQYF. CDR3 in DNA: TGTGCCAGCAGTTACTCAAGGAGGGGATCTAGCACAGATACGCAGTATTTT.

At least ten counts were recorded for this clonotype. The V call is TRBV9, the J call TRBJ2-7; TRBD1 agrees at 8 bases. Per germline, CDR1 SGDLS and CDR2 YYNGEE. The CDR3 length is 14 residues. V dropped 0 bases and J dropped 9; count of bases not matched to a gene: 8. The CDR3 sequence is CASSVGTGMSRQYF. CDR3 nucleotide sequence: TGTGCCAGCAGCGTAGGGACAGGGATGAGTAGGCAGTACTTC.

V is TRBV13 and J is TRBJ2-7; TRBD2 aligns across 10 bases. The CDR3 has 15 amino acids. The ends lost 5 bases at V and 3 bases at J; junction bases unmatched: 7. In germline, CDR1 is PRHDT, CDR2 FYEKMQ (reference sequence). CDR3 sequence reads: CASSGSGRPFYEQYF. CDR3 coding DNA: TGTGCCAGCAGCGGTAGCGGGAGGCCGTTCTACGAGCAGTACTTC.

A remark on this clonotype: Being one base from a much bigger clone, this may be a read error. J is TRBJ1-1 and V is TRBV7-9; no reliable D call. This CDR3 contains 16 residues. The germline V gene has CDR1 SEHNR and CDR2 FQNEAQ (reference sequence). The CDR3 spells CASTTLGGRPNTEASF. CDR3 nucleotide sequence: TGTGCCAGCACAACACTTGGCGGCAGACCGAACACTGAAGCTTCCTTT.

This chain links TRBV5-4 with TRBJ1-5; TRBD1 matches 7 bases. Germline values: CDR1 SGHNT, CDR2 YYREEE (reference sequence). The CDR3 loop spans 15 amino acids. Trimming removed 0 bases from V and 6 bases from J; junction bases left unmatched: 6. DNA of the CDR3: TGTGCCAGCAGCTTGGCCCCCGCAGGGGGTCAGCCCCAGCATTTT. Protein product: CASSLAPAGGQPQHF.

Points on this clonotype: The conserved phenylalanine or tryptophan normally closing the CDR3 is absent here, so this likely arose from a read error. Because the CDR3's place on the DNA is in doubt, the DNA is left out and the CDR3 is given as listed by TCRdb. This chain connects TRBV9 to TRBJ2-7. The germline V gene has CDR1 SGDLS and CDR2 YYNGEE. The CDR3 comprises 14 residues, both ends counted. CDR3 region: CASSVSGLPYEQSL.

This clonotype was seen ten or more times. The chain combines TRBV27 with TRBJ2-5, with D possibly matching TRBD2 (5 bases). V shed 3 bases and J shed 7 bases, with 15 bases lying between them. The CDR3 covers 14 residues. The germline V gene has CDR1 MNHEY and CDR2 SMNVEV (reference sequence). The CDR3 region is CASSLAGSEWTQYF. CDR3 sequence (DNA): TGTGCCAGCAGTTTGGCGGGCTCCGAATGGACCCAGTACTTC.

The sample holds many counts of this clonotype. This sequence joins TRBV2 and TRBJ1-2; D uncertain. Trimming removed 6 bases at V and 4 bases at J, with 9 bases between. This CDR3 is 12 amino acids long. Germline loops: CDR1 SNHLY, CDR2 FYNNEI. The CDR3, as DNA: TGTGCCAGCAGGGGCGAGACCTATGGCTACACCTTC. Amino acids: CASRGETYGYTF.

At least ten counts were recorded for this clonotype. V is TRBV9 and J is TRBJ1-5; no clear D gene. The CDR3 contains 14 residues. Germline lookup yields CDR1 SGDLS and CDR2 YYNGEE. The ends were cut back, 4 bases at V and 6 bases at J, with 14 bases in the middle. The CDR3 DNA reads TGTGCCAGCAGCCCTGGGAATGTGGTTCAGCCCCAGCATTTT. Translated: CASSPGNVVQPQHF.

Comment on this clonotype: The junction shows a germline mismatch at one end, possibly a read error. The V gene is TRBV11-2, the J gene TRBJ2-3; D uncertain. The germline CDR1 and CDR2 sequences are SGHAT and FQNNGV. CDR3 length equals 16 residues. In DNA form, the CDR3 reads TGTGCCAGCAGCTTCTTCGGCGGAACCCCACCAGATGCGCAGTATTTT. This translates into CASSFFGGTPPDAQYF.

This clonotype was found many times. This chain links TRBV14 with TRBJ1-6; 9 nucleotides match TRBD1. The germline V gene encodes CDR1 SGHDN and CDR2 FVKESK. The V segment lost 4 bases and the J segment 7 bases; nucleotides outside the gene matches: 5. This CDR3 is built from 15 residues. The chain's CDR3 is CASSPWDRDNSPLHF. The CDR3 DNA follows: TGTGCCAGCAGCCCGTGGGACAGGGACAATTCACCCCTCCACTTT. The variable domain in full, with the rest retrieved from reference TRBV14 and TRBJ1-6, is EAGVTQFPSHSVIEKGQTVTLRCDPISGHDNLYWYRRVMGKEIKFLLHFVKESKQDESGMPNNRFLAERTGGTYSTLKVQPAELEDSGVYFCASSPWDRDNSPLHFGNGTRLTVT.

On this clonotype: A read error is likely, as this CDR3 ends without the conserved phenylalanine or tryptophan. CDR3 nucleotides: TGTGCCAGCTCACCACGGGACAGGGGAACAACGGGCAATCAGCCCCAGCATCTT. It is translated as CASSPRDRGTTGNQPQHL. The V call is TRBV18, the J call TRBJ1-5; 10 positions match TRBD1. This CDR3 is built from 18 residues. The V and J ends lost 1 base and 2 bases, in that order; junction bases with no gene match: 8. The germline V gene encodes CDR1 KGHSH and CDR2 LQKENI.

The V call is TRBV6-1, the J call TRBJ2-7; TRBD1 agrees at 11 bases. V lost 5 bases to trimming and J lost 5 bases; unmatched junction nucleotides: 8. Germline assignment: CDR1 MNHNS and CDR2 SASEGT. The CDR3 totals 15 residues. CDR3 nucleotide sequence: TGTGCCAGCAGTCGCCGGGACAGGGGGGCCGACGAGCAGTACTTC. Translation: CASSRRDRGADEQYF.

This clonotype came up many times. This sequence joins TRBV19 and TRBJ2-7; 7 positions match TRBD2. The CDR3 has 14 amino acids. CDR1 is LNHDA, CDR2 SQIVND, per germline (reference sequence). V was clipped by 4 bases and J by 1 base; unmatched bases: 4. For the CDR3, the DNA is TGTGCCAGTAGTACGGGACTACAGTCCTACGAGCAGTACTTC. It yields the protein CASSTGLQSYEQYF.

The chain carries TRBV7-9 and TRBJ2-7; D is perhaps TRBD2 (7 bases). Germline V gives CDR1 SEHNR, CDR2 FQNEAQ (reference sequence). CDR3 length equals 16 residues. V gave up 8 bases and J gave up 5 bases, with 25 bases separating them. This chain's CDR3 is CASGPGWGLAGDEQYF. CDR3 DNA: TGTGCCAGCGGCCCCGGGTGGGGGCTCGCGGGGGACGAGCAGTACTTC.

The CDR3 sequence is CASSQVRRLNTEAFF. CDR3 sequence (DNA): TGTGCCAGCAGCCAAGTCCGGCGGTTAAACACTGAAGCTTTCTTT. This chain links TRBV3-1 with TRBJ1-1; D is uncertain. V dropped 1 base and J dropped 2 bases, with 11 bases sitting between them. This CDR3 contains 15 residues. Per the germline V gene, CDR1 is LGHDT and CDR2 is YNNKEL (reference sequence).

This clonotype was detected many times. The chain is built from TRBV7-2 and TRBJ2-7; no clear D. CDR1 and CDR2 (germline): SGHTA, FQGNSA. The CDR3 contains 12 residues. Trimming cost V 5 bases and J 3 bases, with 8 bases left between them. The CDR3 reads CASSPPGYEQYF. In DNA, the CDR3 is TGTGCCAGCAGCCCCCCTGGCTACGAGCAGTACTTC.

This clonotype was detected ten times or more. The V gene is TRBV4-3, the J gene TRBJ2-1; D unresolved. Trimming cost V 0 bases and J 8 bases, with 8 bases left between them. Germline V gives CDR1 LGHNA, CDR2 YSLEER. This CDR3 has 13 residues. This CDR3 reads CASSQEELHEQFF. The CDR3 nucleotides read TGCGCCAGCAGCCAAGAAGAACTACATGAGCAGTTCTTC.